This paragraph covers one T cell receptor (beta chain) sequence. Its cognate antigen is unknown. The entry originates in a study of cytomegalovirus exposure and HLA in healthy donors. Study-wide context: It was reported in a later analysis that the roughly 120 validation repertoires used the same platform as the 666 first-cohort repertoires. Study outcomes and limitations: As was reported, the classifier diagnosed cytomegalovirus status with high specificity and sensitivity. The tendency of first-cohort TCR clusters to co-occur in the 90 to 150 validation repertoires was the finding of a later analysis. Rare TCR sequences dominated, though some public TCRs recurred in many donors.

Looked up from germline, CDR1 is SGHDT and CDR2 is YYEEEE. J lost 3 bases, V lost 2 bases, and 5 bases had no gene match. The CDR3 is made up of 15 amino acids. Assay: immunoSEQ multiplex PCR; the TCRdb copy retains only in-frame clones and omits some. The sample yields some 150,000 clones, about nine tenths seen once. The gene calls are TRBV5-6 and TRBJ1-1; 9 bases are a match to TRBD1. This TCR was recovered from a man younger than 35 in good health and CMV-seropositive. Sample: PBMCs. In DNA, the CDR3 is TGTGCCAGCAGCTTCCGGGACAGGGTTGACACTGAAGCTTTCTTT. This gives the protein CASSFRDRVDTEAFF.